A selection of T cell receptor beta chains follows, all from one sample in a study of shared clonotypes between healthy human individuals. Libraries were prepared by immunoSEQ multiplex PCR; TCRdb keeps only in-frame clonotypes and omits some of them. Seen here are over 2,000,000 clones, over 85% observed once, and the top ten hold about 1.6%. The sample consisted of naive CD8+ T cells from PBMCs. Receptors originate from a man between 18 and 29 years old in good health. Some clones in this sample may be carry-over from other donors' samples. Both conserved end residues are part of each CDR3. A D gene is named only where the DNA matches it firmly. The listing skips clone size in some rows; elsewhere it reads once, few, many or a size class.

clone_size d_call j_call v_call cdr3_nt cdr3_aa
. . TRBJ2-5 TRBV28 TGTGCCAGCAGTTTGGTGGTCAAAGAGACCCAGTACTTC CASSLVVKETQYF
. TRBD1 TRBJ1-2 TRBV11-2 TGTGCCAGCAGCTTTGGTGGGACAGGGGACTATGGCTACACCTTC CASSFGGTGDYGYTF
. TRBD1 TRBJ2-7 TRBV28 TGTGCCAGCAGTTCGACAGGGTTTACCTACGAGCAGTACTTC CASSSTGFTYEQYF
. . TRBJ1-1 TRBV7-8 TGTGCCAGCAGCTTTCAAGGGTTCGGTGCGGGCACTGAAGCTTTCTTT CASSFQGFGAGTEAFF
once . TRBJ2-1 TRBV13 TGTGCCAGCAGCTCCGGACGGACCTACAATGAGCAGTTCTTC CASSSGRTYNEQFF
. . TRBJ2-1 TRBV2 TGTGCCAGCAGTGAGATGGCGCTTACTCTGGACGAGCAGTTCTTC CASSEMALTLDEQFF
. . TRBJ2-7 TRBV2 TGTGCCAGCAGTGGCCGGGACCGAGCCTACGAGCAGTACTTC CASSGRDRAYEQYF
. . TRBJ2-7 TRBV30 TGTGCCTGGAGTGCCCTTGGGGAGCAGTACTTC CAWSALGEQYF
once . TRBJ1-5 TRBV7-3 TGTGCCAGCAGCTTGTTGGTAAACAATCAGCCCCAGCATTTT CASSLLVNNQPQHF
. TRBD1 TRBJ1-4 TRBV11-2 TGTGCCAGCAGCAACTCCCGGGACAGCGAAAAACTGTTTTTT CASSNSRDSEKLFF
once . TRBJ2-3 TRBV12-2 TGTGCAAGTCGCTTACCGCGTGCTAGCGGGTACACAGATACGCAGTATTTT CASRLPRASGYTDTQYF
. TRBD1 TRBJ1-2 TRBV7-2 TGTGCCAGCAGTGACAGGGGAACGAGAGGCTACACCTTC CASSDRGTRGYTF
. . TRBJ1-1 TRBV27 TGTGCCAGCAGTTTAGGCCCGGGGACGCGAACTGAAGCTTTCTTT CASSLGPGTRTEAFF
. TRBD1 TRBJ2-7 TRBV11-2 TGTGCCAGCAGCCTCTCCGGGACAGGCTCCTACGAGCAGTACTTC CASSLSGTGSYEQYF
. TRBD1 TRBJ1-2 TRBV27 TGTGCCAGCAGTTTAAGGGCAGGGGGAGGCTACACCTTC CASSLRAGGGYTF
. . TRBJ2-7 TRBV13 TGTGCCAGCAGCTCCTGGACAGAACCCTACGAGCAGTACTTC CASSSWTEPYEQYF
. . TRBJ2-7 TRBV11-2 TGTGCCAGCAGCTCCGGTTTCCCGGGGGAGCAGTACTTC CASSSGFPGEQYF
. . TRBJ2-5 TRBV7-9 TGTGCCAGCAGCTTAGTGGGAGGAAGGAACCAAGAGACCCAGTACTTC CASSLVGGRNQETQYF
. . TRBJ2-2 TRBV29-1 TGCAGCGTTCCGACGGGAAACACCGGGGAGCTGTTTTTT CSVPTGNTGELFF
. . TRBJ2-2 TRBV13 TGTGCCAGCACCTCGGTAAACACCGGGGAGCTGTTTTTT CASTSVNTGELFF
. TRBD2 TRBJ2-7 TRBV27 TGTGCCAGCAGTCCGGGGACTAGCGGGTTGTACGAGCAGTACTTC CASSPGTSGLYEQYF
once . TRBJ2-1 TRBV11-2 TGTGCCAGCAGCTTCCTGAGGGGCAATGAGCAGTTCTTC CASSFLRGNEQFF
. . TRBJ2-1 TRBV27 TGTGCCAGCAGCCGTCAGGGCTCCTACAATGAGCAGTTCTTC CASSRQGSYNEQFF
. . TRBJ2-5 TRBV19 TGTGCCAGTAGGGACCGAGGCTACCAAGAGACCCAGTACTTC CASRDRGYQETQYF
. . TRBJ1-2 TRBV18 TGTGCCAGCTCACCACGAGCGCTTCCGGACGACTATGGCTACACCTTC CASSPRALPDDYGYTF
once TRBD1 TRBJ1-2 TRBV5-6 TGTGCCAGCAGCTCTCGGGACAGGAGAACCTATGGCTACACCTTC CASSSRDRRTYGYTF
. TRBD1 TRBJ2-7 TRBV7-9 TGTGCCAGCAGCTTCCCGGGACAGGAGGGCCGGGAGCAGTACTTC CASSFPGQEGREQYF
. . TRBJ2-1 TRBV7-9 TGTGCCAGCAGCTTATTCGGGCCCCGAAACAATGAGCAGTTCTTC CASSLFGPRNNEQFF
. . TRBJ1-1 TRBV6-5 TGTGCCAGCAGTTACGATTGGGGGTATACTGAAGCTTTCTTT CASSYDWGYTEAFF
. TRBD1 TRBJ2-7 TRBV28 TGTGCCAGCAGTTCACCGGGACAGGGGTTCCACGAGCAGTACTTC CASSSPGQGFHEQYF
. . TRBJ2-7 TRBV11-2 TGTGCCAGCAGCTTAGGCAGGGGAAGCTCCTACGAGCAGTACTTC CASSLGRGSSYEQYF
. TRBD2 TRBJ2-7 TRBV5-4 TGTGCCAGCAGCTATCTAGCGGGAGGGACCTACGAGCAGTACTTC CASSYLAGGTYEQYF
. . TRBJ2-7 TRBV28 TGTGCCAGCAGTCCCGTAAGGGGGGCTCGCTACGAGCAGTACTTC CASSPVRGARYEQYF
. TRBD2 TRBJ2-5 TRBV9 TGTGCCAGCAGCGTAGCTATAGCGGGAGGGGAGACCCAGTACTTC CASSVAIAGGETQYF
. TRBD1 TRBJ1-2 TRBV28 TGTGCCAGCATGTGGAGGTTACAGGGGGCGGACTATGGCTACACCTTC CASMWRLQGADYGYTF
. . TRBJ1-1 TRBV27 TGTGCCAGGATCCCTGCAGGGGATTCTTACCTCAACACTGAAGCTTTCTTT CARIPAGDSYLNTEAFF
once TRBD2 TRBJ2-7 TRBV12-5 TGTGCTGGACTAGCGGGAGTGTGGGAGCAGTACTTC CAGLAGVWEQYF
. . TRBJ2-7 TRBV27 TGTGCCAGCAGTCCTTGGACGGGGGCCTACGAGCAGTACTTC CASSPWTGAYEQYF
. TRBD1 TRBJ2-7 TRBV19 TGTGCCAGTAGTATAGTGGGACAGGGCCGTGACGAGCAGTACTTC CASSIVGQGRDEQYF
. TRBD1 TRBJ2-7 TRBV7-6 TGTGCCAGCAGCATGGGGACAGGGAAGGAGCAGTACTTC CASSMGTGKEQYF
. . TRBJ2-3 TRBV5-5 TGTGCCAGCAGGGGGTCCAGGTTCCGCACAGATACGCAGTATTTT CASRGSRFRTDTQYF
. TRBD1 TRBJ2-4 TRBV28 TGTGCCAGCAGCAGGGACAGGTCAGCCAAAAACATTCAGTACTTC CASSRDRSAKNIQYF
. TRBD1 TRBJ2-7 TRBV10-3 TGTGCCACCGCGCAGGGGGTCTACGAGCAGTACTTC CATAQGVYEQYF
once . TRBJ2-2 TRBV7-2 TGTGCCAGCAGCTTATTCGGGGCAACGAACACCGGGGAGCTGTTTTTT CASSLFGATNTGELFF
. TRBD2 TRBJ2-7 TRBV9 TGTGCCAGCAGCCCCCGGACTAGCGGCGCTCAAGACTACGAGCAGTACTTC CASSPRTSGAQDYEQYF
. . TRBJ2-2 TRBV14 TGTGCCAGCAGCCGGTATAGGGGGGCCGGGGAGCTGTTTTTT CASSRYRGAGELFF
. TRBD1 TRBJ1-2 TRBV5-1 TGCGCCAGCAGCTCGAACCCGGGACAGGGAAACTATGGCTACACCTTC CASSSNPGQGNYGYTF
. . TRBJ2-1 TRBV27 TGTGCCACCGGGGCCTCAGGGGCTGAGCAGTTCTTC CATGASGAEQFF
. TRBD2 TRBJ2-1 TRBV6-5 TGTGCCAGCAGTTTACTAGCGGGATCTGGTCGGGAGCAGTTCTTC CASSLLAGSGREQFF
once TRBD1 TRBJ1-4 TRBV4-1 TGCGCCAGCAGCCAACGGACAGGGAGCGAAAAACTGTTTTTT CASSQRTGSEKLFF
. . TRBJ2-7 TRBV6-1 TGTGCCAGCAAGGCAGGGAGAAGCGGAACCTACGAGCAGTACTTC CASKAGRSGTYEQYF